These 9 T cell receptor beta chains came from one sample sequenced in a study of T cell changes during pregnancy in multiple sclerosis. Assay: immunoSEQ multiplex PCR; the TCRdb copy retains only in-frame clones and omits some. The data hold 95,000 to 100,000 clones, with approximately 91% observed a single time. The sample in question was peripheral blood, obtained in the second trimester of pregnancy. The receptors were sampled from a female donor with multiple sclerosis, enrolled in a pregnancy study.

As regards this clone: Compared with germline, one end of the junction differs, possibly owing to a read error. The CDR3 DNA is TGTGCCGGCAGAGACAGCTTTAACACTGAAGCTTTCTTT. The encoded protein is CAGRDSFNTEAFF. This chain joins TRBV28 and TRBJ1-1, with D perhaps TRBD1 (5 bases). Germline V gene sequence: CDR1 MDHEN, CDR2 SYDVKM. The CDR3 loop spans 13 amino acids.

The J gene is TRBJ2-1, the V gene TRBV9, with 10 bases identical to TRBD2. The CDR3 has 17 residues. The J segment lost 1 base and the V segment lost 0 bases, leaving 4 bases of the junction unmatched. CDR1 is SGDLS, CDR2 YYNGEE, per germline. CDR3 coding DNA: TGTGCCAGCAGCGTAGATGGAGCGGGAGGGTCCTACAATGAGCAGTTCTTC. Its translation is CASSVDGAGGSYNEQFF.

The chain links TRBV29-1 to TRBJ1-1, with 7 bases fitting TRBD1. CDR1 and CDR2 from the germline V gene are SQVTM and ANQGSEA. V shed 5 bases, J shed 5 bases, and the junction held 8 bases outside the gene matches. This CDR3 comprises 13 residues. The DNA for the CDR3 is TGCAGCGTTTCACGGACAGGTGAGACTGAAGCTTTCTTT. Protein: CSVSRTGETEAFF.

The gene calls are TRBV19 and TRBJ1-1; D remains ambiguous. Trimming removed 2 bases at V and 11 bases at J, with 18 bases between. Germline assignment: CDR1 LNHDA and CDR2 SQIVND (reference sequence). This CDR3 spans 14 amino acids. The CDR3 DNA sequence: TGTGCCAGTAGTATAAGCCGCCAGGTGGGTTTGGCTTTCTTT. Translated, it gives CASSISRQVGLAFF.

J is TRBJ2-7 and V is TRBV19, with 8 nucleotides matching TRBD1. The germline V gene encodes CDR1 LNHDA and CDR2 SQIVND (reference sequence). The CDR3 loop spans 14 amino acids. V lost 4 bases to trimming and J lost 7 bases; unmatched junction nucleotides: 9. CDR3: CASSSRDRSGEQYF. The DNA for the CDR3 is TGTGCCAGTAGTAGCCGGGACAGGTCGGGGGAGCAGTACTTC. Full variable domain (outside the CDR3, taken from reference TRBV19 and TRBJ2-7): DGGITQSPKYLFRKEGQNVTLSCEQNLNHDAMYWYRQDPGQGLRLIYYSQIVNDFQKGDIAEGYSVSREKKESFPLTVTSAQKNPTAFYLCASSSRDRSGEQYFGPGTRLTVT.

This clone has only a few counts. V is TRBV19 and J is TRBJ1-5, with D perhaps matching TRBD1 (5 bases). CDR1 is LNHDA, CDR2 SQIVND, per germline (reference sequence). The CDR3 has 12 residues. V lost 6 bases, J lost 6 bases, and 9 bases lay in between. Here the CDR3 reads CASRDTLQPQHF. The DNA for the CDR3 is TGTGCCAGTAGGGACACACTTCAGCCCCAGCATTTT.

V gene TRBV19 combines with J gene TRBJ1-6; D remains ambiguous. V lost 5 bases to trimming and J lost 6 bases, with 14 bases between them. The CDR3 contains 15 residues. Germline V gives CDR1 LNHDA, CDR2 SQIVND (reference sequence). CDR3 residues: CASSLVRGRNSPLHF. CDR3 nucleotide sequence: TGTGCCAGTAGTCTTGTCCGGGGTCGTAATTCACCCCTCCACTTT.

The rearrangement joins TRBV10-3 to TRBJ1-2; 10 nucleotides match TRBD1. J was trimmed by 2 bases and V by 11 bases; bases with no gene match: 8. CDR3 length: 14 residues. The germline V gene has CDR1 ENHRY and CDR2 SYGVKD. DNA for the CDR3: TGTGCCCACTCCCCGGGACAGGGGAACTATGGCTACACCTTC. Its translation: CAHSPGQGNYGYTF.

V is TRBV19 and J is TRBJ2-5, with D perhaps TRBD1 (6 bases). V lost 5 bases, J lost 7 bases, and 14 bases lay in between. The CDR3 extends over 13 amino acids. Germline-derived CDR1 and CDR2 are LNHDA and SQIVND (reference sequence). The CDR3 sequence is CASSAGTTGTQYF. CDR3 coding DNA: TGTGCCAGTAGTGCCGGGACAACGGGGACCCAGTACTTC.